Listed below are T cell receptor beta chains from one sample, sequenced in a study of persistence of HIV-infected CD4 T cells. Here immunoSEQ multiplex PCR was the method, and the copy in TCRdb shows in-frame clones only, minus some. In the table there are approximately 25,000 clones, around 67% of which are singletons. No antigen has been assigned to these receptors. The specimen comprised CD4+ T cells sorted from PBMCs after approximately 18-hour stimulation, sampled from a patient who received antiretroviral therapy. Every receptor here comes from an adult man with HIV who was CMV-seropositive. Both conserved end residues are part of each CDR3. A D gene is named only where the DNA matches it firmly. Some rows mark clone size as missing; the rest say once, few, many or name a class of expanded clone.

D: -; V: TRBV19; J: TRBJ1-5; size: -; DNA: TGTGCCAGCCACGACACCAGCAATCAGCCCCAGCATTTT; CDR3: CASHDTSNQPQHF
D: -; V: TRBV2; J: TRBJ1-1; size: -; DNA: TGTGCCAGCAGTCTAGAGAAGAACACTGAAGCTTTCTTT; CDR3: CASSLEKNTEAFF
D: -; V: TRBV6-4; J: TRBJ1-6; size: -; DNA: TGTGCCAGCAGTGACAAGGGGGATAATTCACCCCTCCACTTT; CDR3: CASSDKGDNSPLHF
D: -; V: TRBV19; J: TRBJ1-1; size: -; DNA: TGTGCCAGCGACTCGCCGTCGGACATGAACACTGAAGCTTTCTTT; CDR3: CASDSPSDMNTEAFF
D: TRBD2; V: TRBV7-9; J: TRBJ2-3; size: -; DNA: TGTGCCAGCAGCGTCAGCGGGGGTCCTGGGGATACGCAGTATTTT; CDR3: CASSVSGGPGDTQYF
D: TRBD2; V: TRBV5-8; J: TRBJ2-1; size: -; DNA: TGTGCCAGCAGCCCGCAGAGGGAGGGGAATGGGCAGTTCTTC; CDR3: CASSPQREGNGQFF
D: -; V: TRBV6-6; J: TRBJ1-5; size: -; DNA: TGTGCCAGCACCCCGAGAGTCAATCAGCCCCAGCATTTT; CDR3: CASTPRVNQPQHF
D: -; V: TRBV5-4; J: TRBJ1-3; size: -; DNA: TGTGCCAGCAGCTCGATCAGGCAGGGCAAGGGAAACACCATATATTTT; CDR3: CASSSIRQGKGNTIYF
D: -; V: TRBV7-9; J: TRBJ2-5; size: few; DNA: TGTGCCAGCAGCCGGGACACACAAGAGACCCAGTACTTC; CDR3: CASSRDTQETQYF
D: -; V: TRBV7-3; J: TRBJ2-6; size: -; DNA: TGTGCCAGCAGCCGTATGGGGCTCTCTGGGGCCAACGTCCTGACTTTC; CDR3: CASSRMGLSGANVLTF
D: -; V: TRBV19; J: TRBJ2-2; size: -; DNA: TGTGCCAGTAGTATAGGGGGGGCAGGGAACACCGGGGAGCTGTTTTTT; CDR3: CASSIGGAGNTGELFF
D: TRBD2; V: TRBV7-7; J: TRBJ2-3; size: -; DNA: TGTGCCAGCAGCGAGGGACTAGCGGGAGGAGATACGCAGTATTTT; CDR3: CASSEGLAGGDTQYF
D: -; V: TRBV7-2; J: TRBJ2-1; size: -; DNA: TGTGCCAGCAGCTTAGTAGTGGGCCCCAATGAGCAGTTCTTC; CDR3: CASSLVVGPNEQFF
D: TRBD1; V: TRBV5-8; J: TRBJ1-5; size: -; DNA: TGTGCCAGCAGCCAAGACAGGGTCGGACAGCCCCAGCATTTT; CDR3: CASSQDRVGQPQHF
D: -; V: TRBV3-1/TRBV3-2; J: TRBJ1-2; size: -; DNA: TGTGCCAGCAGCCCATTGGGGGGCGGCTACACCTTC; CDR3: CASSPLGGGYTF
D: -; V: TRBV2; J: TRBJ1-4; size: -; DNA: TGTGCCAGCAGGGATTACCGGGACGGTAATGAAAAACTGTTTTTT; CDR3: CASRDYRDGNEKLFF
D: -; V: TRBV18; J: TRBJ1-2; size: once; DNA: TGTGCCAGCTCACCACCGACAGGTAAAAGCTACACCTTC; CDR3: CASSPPTGKSYTF
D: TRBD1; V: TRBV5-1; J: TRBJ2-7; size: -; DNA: TGCGCCAGCAGCGCCGGGACAGGGTTCTACGAGCAGTACTTC; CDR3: CASSAGTGFYEQYF
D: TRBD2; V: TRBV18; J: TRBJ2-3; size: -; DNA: TGTGCCAGCTCACCTCTAGCGGGGGGTCTCACAGATACGCAGTATTTT; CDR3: CASSPLAGGLTDTQYF
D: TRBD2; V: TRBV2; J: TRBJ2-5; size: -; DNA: TGTGCCAGCAGTGTCTTCGGGGGGAACGCAGCGACCCAGTACTTC; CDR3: CASSVFGGNAATQYF
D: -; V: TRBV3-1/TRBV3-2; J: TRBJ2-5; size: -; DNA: TGTGCCAGCAGCCAAGACCGACAGAGAGAGACCCAGTACTTC; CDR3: CASSQDRQRETQYF
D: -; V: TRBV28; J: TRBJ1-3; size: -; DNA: TGTGCCAGCAGTTTCGGGGGGGGAGCGCGAGCTGGAAACACCATATATTTT; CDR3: CASSFGGGARAGNTIYF
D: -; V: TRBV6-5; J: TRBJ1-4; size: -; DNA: TGTGCCAGCAGGCTGACCAGTGCAACTAATGAAAAACTGTTTTTT; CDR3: CASRLTSATNEKLFF
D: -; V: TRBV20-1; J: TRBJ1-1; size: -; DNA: TGCAGTGCTAGTCTGGACCCGAACACTGAAGCTTTCTTT; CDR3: CSASLDPNTEAFF